This T cell receptor (beta chain) derives from a study of T cells in Graves' hyperthyroidism and ophthalmopathy. Regarding this clonotype: Since no conserved phenylalanine or tryptophan closes the CDR3, a read error is the likely cause.

Trimming left V 1 base short and J 6 bases short, with 9 bases between. Germline-derived CDR1 and CDR2 are LNHDA and SQIVND (reference sequence). The CDR3 has 13 residues. Amplification targeted TCR beta CDR3 regions from RNA transcripts. Using the HTBI primer set, a first-round RT-PCR was run on the TCR CDR3. TCRdb re-called the multiplex PCR reads with MiXCR, one entry per CDR3 protein. This sample has 480,000 or so distinct CDR3 sequences, with 13% to 15% found just once. The chain uses TRBV19 and TRBJ1-2; D possibly corresponds to TRBD1 (6 bases). The specimen sequenced was blood. The source is a woman younger than 35 with Graves' hyperthyroidism. The CDR3 nucleotides read TGTGCCAGTAGTATAGGGCAGGGGAATGGCTACACCCTC. Translated, it gives CASSIGQGNGYTL.